One sample yielded the 24 T cell receptor beta chains listed below, sequenced in a study of human T cells and chemical hapten exposure. Time point described: healthy volunteer bleed at 2 weeks. RNA extraction used unfractionated whole blood as the source of total RNA. MiXCR, run by TCRdb on the RACE reads, gives a single entry per CDR3 protein. Among 28,000 or so distinct CDR3 sequences, around 7.4% were seen once, and the ten largest hold 9.9%. The sample consisted of whole blood. Source of these receptors: a human donor in good health. Some clones in this sample may be carry-over from other donors' samples.

This sequence joins TRBV5-1 and TRBJ1-3, with 7 bases fitting TRBD1. The V segment lost 5 bases and the J segment 2 bases; nucleotides outside the gene matches: 19. This CDR3 region has 19 residues. Per the germline V gene, CDR1 is SGHRS and CDR2 is YFSETQ. CDR3 loop: CASSLNPPRQGNAGNTIYF. Written as DNA, the CDR3 is TGCGCCAGCAGTCTGAACCCACCAAGACAGGGCAACGCTGGAAACACCATATATTTT.

The rearrangement links TRBV25-1 to TRBJ1-1; the D is unclear. CDR3 size: 13 residues. V was pared by 4 bases and J by 0 bases, with 6 bases between. Germline V gives CDR1 MGHDK, CDR2 SYGVNS. The CDR3 is CASSAQMNTEAFF. DNA of the CDR3: TGTGCCAGCAGTGCTCAGATGAACACTGAAGCTTTCTTT.

The V gene is TRBV6-6, the J gene TRBJ1-4; the D is unclear. The CDR3 is 13 residues long. CDR1 is MNHNY, CDR2 SVGAGI, per germline (reference sequence). Trimming cost V 2 bases and J 4 bases, with 5 bases left between them. The CDR3 is CASSYRSNEKLFF. The CDR3 bases are TGTGCCAGCAGTTACAGGAGTAATGAAAAACTGTTTTTT.

On this clonotype: Germline and junction disagree at one end, which may indicate a read error. The rearrangement joins TRBV2 to TRBJ2-3; 10 bases are shared with TRBD2. The CDR3 is 15 amino acids. From germline, CDR1 is SNHLY and CDR2 FYNNEI. The CDR3 here is CASRELASGGDTQYF. CDR3 DNA: TGTGCCAGCCGTGAACTGGCTAGCGGGGGAGATACGCAGTATTTT.

V is TRBV29-1 and J is TRBJ1-1; possible D gene TRBD1, 6 bases. Trimming removed 4 bases from V and 3 bases from J, with 18 bases in between. Germline assignment: CDR1 SQVTM and CDR2 ANQGSEA. The CDR3 consists of 15 residues. In DNA form, the CDR3 reads TGCAGCGTTGTGTCATTCGGGGGCCGGGACACTGAAGCTTTCTTT. This codes for CSVVSFGGRDTEAFF. The variable domain in full, with the rest retrieved from reference TRBV29-1 and TRBJ1-1, is SAVISQKPSRDICQRGTSLTIQCQVDSQVTMMFWYRQQPGQSLTLIATANQGSEATYESGFVIDKFPISRPNLTFSTLTVSNMSPEDSSIYLCSVVSFGGRDTEAFFGQGTRLTVV.

Only a few counts were recorded for this clonotype. V is TRBV7-2 and J is TRBJ2-3; D ambiguous. Between the trimmed V and J ends, which lost 0 bases and 3 bases, there was a span of 4 bases. This CDR3 region has 13 residues. The V gene's germline CDR1 is SGHTA and CDR2 FQGNSA. In DNA form, the CDR3 reads TGTGCCAGCAGCTTAGCTTGGACAGATACGCAGTATTTT. Translating it yields CASSLAWTDTQYF.

CDR3 sequence reads: CSARDAGEWLTEAFF. The DNA of the CDR3 is TGCAGTGCTAGAGACGCAGGGGAGTGGCTCACTGAAGCTTTCTTT. The J gene is TRBJ1-1, the V gene TRBV20-1, with TRBD1 as a possible D gene (6 bases). This CDR3 is built from 15 residues. CDR1 and CDR2 from the germline V gene are DFQATT and SNEGSKA (reference sequence). V gave up 0 bases and J gave up 4 bases, with 15 bases separating them.

This clonotype was detected many times. This chain links TRBV6-2 or TRBV6-3 with TRBJ2-3; the match to TRBD2 covers 8 bases. From germline, CDR1 is MNHEY and CDR2 SVGEGT. J was trimmed by 0 bases and V by 2 bases; bases with no gene match: 10. This CDR3 contains 18 residues. The CDR3: CASSYTTSEVWSTDTQYF. The CDR3 DNA sequence: TGTGCCAGCAGTTACACGACTAGCGAAGTCTGGAGCACAGATACGCAGTATTTT.

This clonotype was counted only a few times. The rearrangement joins TRBV20-1 to TRBJ2-7; TRBD1 matches 8 bases. The length of the CDR3 is 13 residues. J lost 4 bases, V lost 6 bases, and 8 bases had no gene match. From germline, CDR1 is DFQATT and CDR2 SNEGSKA (reference sequence). CDR3 nucleotide sequence: TGCAGTGCGGGCACAGGGGGGAGGTACGAGCAGTACTTC. Amino acids: CSAGTGGRYEQYF.

In this sample, this clonotype turned up many times. The CDR3 nucleotides are TGTGCCAGCAGACAAACCGGGACTTTAGTTTTCTTC. The encoded protein is CASRQTGTLVFF. The chain joins TRBV2 to TRBJ2-1; the D gene is possibly TRBD2 (6 bases). CDR1 is SNHLY, CDR2 FYNNEI, per germline. V was cut by 6 bases and J by 16 bases, with 19 bases left in between. There are 12 residues in the CDR3. The whole variable domain, remainder taken from reference TRBV2 and TRBJ2-1, is EPEVTQTPSHQVTQMGQEVILRCVPISNHLYFYWYRQILGQKVEFLVSFYNNEISEKSEIFDDQFSVERPDGSNFTLKIRSTKLEDSAMYFCASRQTGTLVFFGPGTRLTVL.

The gene calls are TRBV5-1 and TRBJ2-7, with 8 bases lining up with TRBD2. CDR1 SGHRS and CDR2 YFSETQ come from the germline V gene. Trimming cost V 5 bases and J 0 bases; bases outside gene matches: 7. The CDR3 is 15 residues long. The CDR3 nucleotides read TGCGCCAGCAGATCCGGACTAGCCTGCTCCTACGAGCAGTACTTC. It translates to CASRSGLACSYEQYF. Full variable domain (rest looked up from reference TRBV5-1 and TRBJ2-7): KAGVTQTPRYLIKTRGQQVTLSCSPISGHRSVSWYQQTPGQGLQFLFEYFSETQRNKGNFPGRFSGRQFSNSRSEMNVSTLELGDSALYLCASRSGLACSYEQYFGPGTRLTVT.

This clonotype was counted ten times or more. The chain combines TRBV5-1 with TRBJ1-1, with D possibly TRBD1 on 5 matching bases. V was clipped by 5 bases and J by 1 base, with 12 bases between them. CDR1 SGHRS and CDR2 YFSETQ come from the germline V gene. This CDR3 region has 14 residues. CDR3 sequence (DNA): TGCGCCAGCAGTGGGTCAGGGACGAACACTGAAGCTTTCTTT. This codes for CASSGSGTNTEAFF.

This clonotype was detected many times. V usage is TRBV11-2 and J usage is TRBJ1-2; 9 nucleotides agree with TRBD1. The CDR3 loop spans 14 amino acids. V trimming: 7 bases; J trimming: 7 bases; junction bases outside the gene matches: 10. In germline, CDR1 is SGHAT, CDR2 FQNNGV. The chain's CDR3 is CASTLVRQGGGYTF. The CDR3 DNA is TGTGCCAGCACCCTCGTTAGACAGGGGGGTGGCTACACCTTC.

The gene calls are TRBV5-6 and TRBJ2-5, with TRBD2 matching 7 bases. Germline V gives CDR1 SGHDT, CDR2 YYEEEE. CDR3 length equals 13 residues. Trimming removed 5 bases from V and 7 bases from J; junction bases left unmatched: 8. The DNA for the CDR3 is TGTGCCAGCAGTTCAGCGGGGCGTGGGACCCAGTACTTC. It yields the protein CASSSAGRGTQYF.

This clonotype was picked up many times. J is TRBJ2-3 and V is TRBV2; D is tentatively TRBD1 or TRBD2 (5 bases each). In germline, CDR1 is SNHLY, CDR2 FYNNEI. Trimming removed 6 bases at V and 2 bases at J, with 15 bases between. The CDR3 has 15 residues. The CDR3 protein is CASSKEWDHTDTQYF. The DNA of the CDR3 is TGTGCCAGCAGCAAAGAATGGGACCACACAGATACGCAGTATTTT. The entire variable domain, with the rest obtained from reference TRBV2 and TRBJ2-3, is as follows: EPEVTQTPSHQVTQMGQEVILRCVPISNHLYFYWYRQILGQKVEFLVSFYNNEISEKSEIFDDQFSVERPDGSNFTLKIRSTKLEDSAMYFCASSKEWDHTDTQYFGPGTRLTVL.

The table lists this clonotype with many counts. CDR3 sequence (DNA): TGCGCCAGCAGCTTGGGATGGGAACAGAGCTCTGGGGCCAACGTCCTGACTTTC. Translation gives CASSLGWEQSSGANVLTF. The genes are TRBV5-1 and TRBJ2-6; D gene ambiguous. Per germline, CDR1 SGHRS and CDR2 YFSETQ. Trimming cost V 0 bases and J 0 bases, with 13 bases left between them. The CDR3 totals 18 residues.

This clonotype has ten or more counts. The chain couples TRBV6-1 to TRBJ2-5, with no clear D. CDR3 length: 14 residues. Deletions cut 6 bases from V and 2 bases from J, with 13 bases between. CDR1 is MNHNS, CDR2 SASEGT, per germline. CDR3 sequence: CASRRMVGQETQYF. Here the CDR3 DNA reads TGTGCCAGCAGGCGGATGGTCGGGCAAGAGACCCAGTACTTC.

In its sample, this clonotype was seen many times. The genes are TRBV5-1 and TRBJ1-1; D unclear. V was trimmed by 4 bases and J by 1 base, leaving 11 bases between them. Germline loops: CDR1 SGHRS, CDR2 YFSETQ. This CDR3 is built from 14 residues. This CDR3 is CASSPSLRNTEAFF. The CDR3 region has the DNA TGCGCCAGCAGCCCAAGCTTACGGAACACTGAAGCTTTCTTT.

Ten or more counts support this clonotype. V usage is TRBV20-1 and J usage is TRBJ2-5, with D perhaps being TRBD1 or TRBD2 (5 bases each). Per germline, CDR1 DFQATT and CDR2 SNEGSKA (reference sequence). The CDR3 totals 13 residues. V dropped 6 bases and J dropped 5 bases, with 16 bases sitting between them. The CDR3 here is CSARRDQRETQYF. The DNA for the CDR3 is TGCAGTGCCCGAAGGGACCAGCGGGAGACCCAGTACTTC.

This chain joins TRBV2 and TRBJ2-7, with D possibly matching TRBD2 (5 bases). CDR1 and CDR2 from the germline V gene are SNHLY and FYNNEI. Trimming removed 6 bases from V and 7 bases from J, with 19 bases in between. The CDR3 runs 14 residues. CDR3 nucleotide sequence: TGTGCCAGCAGCGGGTTGGCGGGTTTGGGGGAGCAGTACTTC. It yields the protein CASSGLAGLGEQYF.

This clonotype was seen ten or more times. The gene calls are TRBV10-3 and TRBJ2-3; D remains unclear. V shed 0 bases and J shed 2 bases, with 3 bases lying between them. This CDR3 has 13 amino acids. Germline-derived CDR1 and CDR2 are ENHRY and SYGVKD. The chain's CDR3 is CAISESPTDTQYF. CDR3 in DNA: TGTGCCATCAGTGAGTCCCCCACAGATACGCAGTATTTT.

This clonotype was counted many times. The V call is TRBV10-3, the J call TRBJ2-1; TRBD1 agrees at 7 bases. Trimming cost V 2 bases and J 7 bases; bases outside gene matches: 5. In germline, CDR1 is ENHRY, CDR2 SYGVKD. The CDR3 is 14 residues long. The CDR3 region is CAISEGQALNEQFF. In DNA form, the CDR3 reads TGTGCCATCAGTGAGGGACAGGCGTTGAATGAGCAGTTCTTC.

This clonotype was detected only a few times. The gene calls are TRBV2 and TRBJ1-1; D unresolved. The CDR3 totals 13 residues. Trimming removed 4 bases from V and 4 bases from J, with 10 bases in between. CDR1 and CDR2 (germline): SNHLY, FYNNEI. The CDR3: CASSVEGSTEAFF. CDR3 in DNA: TGTGCCAGCAGTGTCGAGGGATCCACTGAAGCTTTCTTT.

This clonotype turned up a few times. The chain joins TRBV7-2 to TRBJ2-7; D might be TRBD2 (6 bases). V dropped 3 bases and J dropped 0 bases, with 15 bases sitting between them. The CDR3 has 16 residues. Germline values: CDR1 SGHTA, CDR2 FQGNSA. DNA for the CDR3: TGTGCCAGCAGCTTGGGACTGCGCCAAATCTCCTACGAGCAGTACTTC. Translation: CASSLGLRQISYEQYF.